These 30 T cell receptor beta chains came from one sample sequenced in a study of metastatic and nonmetastatic thyroid tumors. MiXCR reprocessed the PCR reads for TCRdb. The sample carries some 33,000 clones, approximately 7% recorded once. Each patient came to thyroid surgery without any prior treatment (of any kind). Sequencing used blood. Every receptor here comes from a female donor with papillary thyroid cancer or a benign thyroid nodule (not recorded which). Some clones in this sample may be carry-over from other donors' samples.

This clone occurred many times. The chain employs TRBV6-1 and TRBJ2-7; D gene unclear. Trimming pared 1 base from V and 0 bases from J, leaving 10 bases between. Germline CDR1 and CDR2: MNHNS and SASEGT. The CDR3 loop spans 15 amino acids. CDR3 in amino acids: CASSEGLAGSYEQYF. In DNA form, the CDR3 reads TGTGCCAGCAGTGAAGGCTTAGCCGGCTCCTACGAGCAGTACTTC.

In regard to this clone: This may be a read error, as it is one base from a much larger clone. The chain joins TRBV3-1 to TRBJ2-2; 7 positions match TRBD2. The length of the CDR3 is 18 residues. After removal of 0 bases from V and 2 bases from J, the junction contained 9 bases not matched to a gene. Per the germline V gene, CDR1 is LGHDT and CDR2 is YNNKEL (reference sequence). The CDR3 nucleotides are TGTGCCAGCAGCCAAGATCCACTAGCGTGGGCAAACACCGGGGAGCTGTTTTTT. This gives the protein CASSQDPLAWANTGELFF.

Many counts were recorded for this clone. The V gene is TRBV11-3, the J gene TRBJ2-1; 7 nucleotides line up with TRBD2. The CDR3 has 13 residues. With 3 bases clipped from V and 7 bases from J, the junction kept 3 bases outside the gene matches. In germline, CDR1 is SGHNT, CDR2 YENEEA. CDR3 sequence: CASSLGRGNEQFF. The CDR3 DNA reads TGTGCCAGCAGCTTGGGGCGGGGGAATGAGCAGTTCTTC.

Ten or more counts support this clone. The chain recombines TRBV6-4 with TRBJ2-1, with a possible D match to TRBD2 (7 bases). This CDR3 spans 14 amino acids. Per the germline V gene, CDR1 is MRHNA and CDR2 is SNTAGT. V gave up 5 bases and J gave up 9 bases, with 17 bases separating them. The CDR3 nucleotides are TGTGCCAGCAGTATGATGGGGGGGCCAGGTGAGCAGTTCTTC. As protein: CASSMMGGPGEQFF.

This clone was detected many times. The V gene is TRBV6-1, the J gene TRBJ2-5; TRBD2 agrees at 11 bases. The J segment lost 4 bases and the V segment lost 6 bases, leaving 4 bases of the junction unmatched. The CDR3 totals 14 residues. Per germline, CDR1 MNHNS and CDR2 SASEGT. CDR3: CASSAGLAGETQYF. The DNA for the CDR3 is TGTGCCAGCAGCGCCGGACTAGCGGGAGAGACCCAGTACTTC.

The gene calls are TRBV12-5 and TRBJ1-2; D remains unclear. Germline V CDR1 and CDR2: LGHNT, FRNRAP. The CDR3 has 14 amino acids. V gave up 2 bases and J gave up 8 bases, with 15 bases separating them. The chain's CDR3 is CASGLPPPAGGYTF. Here the CDR3 DNA reads TGTGCTAGTGGTTTGCCCCCGCCGGCCGGGGGCTACACCTTC.

At least ten counts were recorded for this clone. The chain uses TRBV6-5 and TRBJ2-6, with D maybe TRBD1 (5 bases). The CDR3 has 17 amino acids. The germline V and J ends were trimmed by 2 bases and 0 bases, with 11 bases remaining between them. The germline gives CDR1 MNHEY, CDR2 SVGAGI. Here the CDR3 DNA reads TGTGCCAGCAGTTACAGTGGGCAGGGCTCTGGGGCCAACGTCCTGACTTTC. Translated: CASSYSGQGSGANVLTF.

This clone is termed medium-sized. The chain uses TRBV29-1 and TRBJ1-1; 7 bases align to TRBD1. CDR1 is SQVTM and CDR2 is ANQGSEA in the germline V gene. The junction had 8 bases not matched to a gene; V was cut back by 4 bases and J by 3 bases. The CDR3 is 14 residues long. The CDR3 DNA sequence: TGCAGCGTTGTAGGGCGTCAGGGGGACACTGAAGCTTTCTTT. It specifies CSVVGRQGDTEAFF.

This clone has a count of ten or more. The chain recombines TRBV6-2 or TRBV6-3 with TRBJ2-6; 8 positions match TRBD2. The CDR3 sequence is 15 residues long. Germline V CDR1 and CDR2: MNHEY, SVGEGT. V was pared by 4 bases and J by 4 bases, with 3 bases of the junction left unmatched. The DNA for the CDR3 is TGTGCCAGCAGTTCGGGAGGGAAAGGGGCCAACGTCCTGACTTTC. Protein sequence: CASSSGGKGANVLTF.

At least ten counts were recorded for this clone. The genes are TRBV7-9 and TRBJ2-5, with TRBD2 identical over 9 bases. The CDR3 extends over 16 amino acids. CDR1 SEHNR and CDR2 FQNEAQ come from the germline V gene (reference sequence). The V gene end was trimmed by 5 bases and the J gene end by 5 bases; junction bases not matched to a gene: 12. The chain's CDR3 is CASSPALGLAGETQYF. In nucleotides, the CDR3 is TGTGCCAGCAGCCCCGCGCTGGGACTAGCCGGGGAGACCCAGTACTTC.

This clone was seen repeatedly, ten times or more. The chain combines TRBV3-1 with TRBJ2-7, with 10 nucleotides matching TRBD2. V was pared by 4 bases and J by 3 bases, with 6 bases of the junction left unmatched. CDR1 and CDR2 from the germline V gene are LGHDT and YNNKEL (reference sequence). This CDR3 is 15 amino acids long. The CDR3 DNA sequence: TGTGCCAGCAGCCCCAGACTAGCGGGTGACTACGAGCAGTACTTC. Residues: CASSPRLAGDYEQYF.

Concerning this clone itself: Since a much larger clone is just one base distant, this may be a read error. The gene calls are TRBV5-6 and TRBJ1-6; D is unclear. V lost 6 bases, J lost 8 bases, and 15 bases lay in between. The germline CDR1 and CDR2 sequences are SGHDT and YYEEEE. This CDR3 contains 14 residues. Here the CDR3 reads CASNRRAQDSPLHF. Here the CDR3 DNA reads TGTGCCAGCAACCGGCGGGCGCAGGATTCACCCCTCCACTTT. The whole variable domain, remainder taken from reference TRBV5-6 and TRBJ1-6, is DAGVTQSPTHLIKTRGQQVTLRCSPKSGHDTVSWYQQALGQGPQFIFQYYEEEERQRGNFPDRFSGHQFPNYSSELNVNALLLGDSALYLCASNRRAQDSPLHFGNGTRLTVT.

Ten or more counts support this clone. This rearrangement joins TRBV12-3 or TRBV12-4 to TRBJ2-3; D is ambiguous. The CDR3 runs to 14 residues. Trimming shortened V by 0 bases and J by 4 bases, and 8 bases separated the two germline ends. CDR3 region: CASSLAWFPDTQYF. The DNA for the CDR3 is TGTGCCAGCAGTTTAGCCTGGTTTCCAGATACGCAGTATTTT.

This clone was seen ten or more times. The chain has TRBV6-5 and TRBJ2-1; no definite D call. The germline CDR1 and CDR2 sequences are MNHEY and SVGAGI. The CDR3 consists of 13 residues. Trimming cost V 2 bases and J 9 bases, with 11 bases left between them. The CDR3 is CASSYGLPLEQFF. The CDR3 DNA reads TGTGCCAGCAGTTACGGGCTCCCTCTTGAGCAGTTCTTC.

This clone occurred many times. The chain couples TRBV20-1 to TRBJ2-3, with 7 bases identical to TRBD1. Germline CDR1 and CDR2: DFQATT and SNEGSKA (reference sequence). This CDR3 region has 13 residues. The junction had 5 bases not matched to a gene; V was cut back by 7 bases and J by 1 base. CDR3 coding DNA: TGCAGTGTGGGACAGTTAGGCACAGATACGCAGTATTTT. Amino acids: CSVGQLGTDTQYF.

On this clone: A single base separates this from a much larger clone, so it may be a read error. The sample carries other DNA sequences with the same CDR3. V gene TRBV18 combines with J gene TRBJ2-3; D is ambiguous. The CDR3 contains 11 residues. V shed 2 bases and J shed 6 bases, with 3 bases lying between them. Germline CDR1 reads KGHSH; CDR2 reads LQKENI. The CDR3 bases are TGTGCCAGCTCACCAGCGGATACGCAGTATTTT. This gives the protein CASSPADTQYF.

There are many counts of this clone. V gene TRBV18 combines with J gene TRBJ1-1; D remains ambiguous. Looked up from germline, CDR1 is KGHSH and CDR2 is LQKENI. The V and J ends lost 2 bases and 0 bases respectively, with 13 bases between them. The length of the CDR3 is 16 residues. The CDR3 DNA is TGTGCCAGCTCACCATCTGGCAGTGTCTTGAACACTGAAGCTTTCTTT. Protein product: CASSPSGSVLNTEAFF. The complete variable domain, with remaining parts taken from reference TRBV18 and TRBJ1-1, reads NAGVMQNPRHLVRRRGQEARLRCSPMKGHSHVYWYRQLPEEGLKFMVYLQKENIIDESGMPKERFSAEFPKEGPSILRIQQVVRGDSAAYFCASSPSGSVLNTEAFFGQGTRLTVV.

This clone came up many times. Here the CDR3 reads CSAKNPLAGDYEQYF. In nucleotides, the CDR3 is TGCAGTGCTAAGAACCCTCTAGCGGGAGACTACGAGCAGTACTTC. This chain links TRBV20-1 with TRBJ2-7, with 10 nucleotides matching TRBD2. The V and J ends lost 4 bases and 3 bases, in that order; junction bases with no gene match: 9. Per the germline V gene, CDR1 is DFQATT and CDR2 is SNEGSKA (reference sequence). The CDR3 runs to 15 residues.

This clone was seen many times. The rearrangement links TRBV20-1 to TRBJ2-3; D possibly corresponds to TRBD2 (5 bases). The CDR3 spans 14 residues. Per the germline V gene, CDR1 is DFQATT and CDR2 is SNEGSKA (reference sequence). V was shortened by 6 bases and J by 1 base, with 14 bases between the two germline ends. As DNA, the CDR3 is TGCAGTGCGGTACGGACTCTACGCACAGATACGCAGTATTTT. Translating gives CSAVRTLRTDTQYF.

This clone showed up many times. This rearrangement joins TRBV20-1 to TRBJ2-1, with D possibly being TRBD2 (6 bases). This CDR3 contains 14 residues. The V end was cut by 6 bases, the J end by 7 bases, with 19 bases between. Germline CDR1 is DFQATT and CDR2 is SNEGSKA (reference sequence). The CDR3 region is CSADLAQKVNEQFF. DNA of the CDR3: TGCAGTGCCGACCTAGCGCAAAAGGTAAATGAGCAGTTCTTC.

This clone was seen at least ten times. The genes are TRBV6-1 and TRBJ2-3; perhaps D is TRBD1 or TRBD2 (6 bases each). V lost 4 bases, J lost 7 bases, and 21 bases lay in between. Germline V gives CDR1 MNHNS, CDR2 SASEGT. This CDR3 is 16 amino acids long. The CDR3 coding sequence is TGTGCCAGCAGTGGTGGGGGGCGGGACCCTACCCATACGCAGTATTTT. Translating it yields CASSGGGRDPTHTQYF.

Regarding this clone: A read error may be the cause here, since a much bigger clone is one base away. The CDR3 spells CSSGGLKSSYNEQFF. The CDR3 DNA reads TGTTCTAGCGGGGGACTCAAGAGCTCCTACAATGAGCAGTTCTTC. This chain uses TRBV7-7 with TRBJ2-1; 10 positions agree with TRBD2. Germline-derived CDR1 and CDR2 are SSHAT and FNYEAQ (reference sequence). This CDR3 spans 15 amino acids.

This clone occurred many times. V is TRBV5-5 and J is TRBJ2-7; D tentatively reads TRBD1 or TRBD2 (5 bases each). Per germline, CDR1 SGHKS and CDR2 YYEKEE (reference sequence). The V and J ends lost 3 bases and 1 base respectively, with 11 bases between them. The CDR3 sequence is 14 residues long. CDR3 DNA sequence: TGTGCCAGCAGCTCGGCTGGGGGATCCTACGAGCAGTACTTC. This translates into CASSSAGGSYEQYF. Looking up the rest from reference TRBV5-5 and TRBJ2-7 gives the full variable domain: DAGVTQSPTHLIKTRGQQVTLRCSPISGHKSVSWYQQVLGQGPQFIFQYYEKEERGRGNFPDRFSARQFPNYSSELNVNALLLGDSALYLCASSSAGGSYEQYFGPGTRLTVT.

This clone was recorded many times. The rearrangement links TRBV12-3 or TRBV12-4 to TRBJ2-5; 8 positions agree with TRBD1. With 6 bases clipped from V and 5 bases from J, the junction kept 5 bases outside the gene matches. The CDR3 is 13 amino acids. CDR3 loop: CASSKTGDETQYF. The CDR3 nucleotides are TGTGCCAGCAGCAAGACAGGGGACGAGACCCAGTACTTC.

This clone was detected ten times or more. A much larger clone sits a single nucleotide away, making a read error possible. The sample contains more than one DNA sequence encoding this CDR3. This rearrangement joins TRBV15 to TRBJ2-7; possibly TRBD2 for D (6 bases). Germline V gene sequence: CDR1 LNHNV, CDR2 YYDKDF (reference sequence). This CDR3 is built from 14 residues. This CDR3 reads CATSERLDNYEQYF. The CDR3 DNA follows: TGTGCCACCAGCGAACGACTAGACAACTACGAGCAGTATTTC.

This clone was found many times. In nucleotides, the CDR3 is TGTGCCTGGAGTGTATTGGACAGGGCAGCTTTCTTT. Translation: CAWSVLDRAAFF. The gene calls are TRBV30 and TRBJ1-1; 8 bases agree with TRBD1. This CDR3 comprises 12 residues. The germline V gene encodes CDR1 GTSNPN and CDR2 SVGIG (reference sequence). V lost 0 bases, J lost 10 bases, and 4 bases stayed unmatched.

The chain carries TRBV4-1 and TRBJ2-3, with 9 bases matching TRBD2. Trimming at V came to 3 bases and at J to 9 bases, leaving 19 bases not matched to a gene. The V gene's germline CDR1 is MGHRA and CDR2 YSYEKL. CDR3 length: 18 residues. In DNA form, the CDR3 reads TGCGCCAGCAGCCATCGCTATGGTCGCGGGGGGGCCTCGGACACGCAGTATTTT. Translation: CASSHRYGRGGASDTQYF.

This clone was picked up many times. This may be a read error: a much more frequent sequence differs by one nucleotide. Other DNA sequences in this sample translate to the same CDR3. V usage is TRBV9 and J usage is TRBJ1-1; 7 bases line up with TRBD1. Trimming at V came to 4 bases and at J to 1 base, leaving 13 bases not matched to a gene. This CDR3 is built from 17 residues. CDR1 SGDLS and CDR2 YYNGEE come from the germline V gene. The CDR3 loop reads CASSLDPTGSANTEAFF. CDR3 bases: TGTGCCAGCAGCCTTGACCCGACAGGGTCCGCGAACACTGAAGCTTTCTTT. The whole variable domain, remainder taken from reference TRBV9 and TRBJ1-1, is DSGVTQTPKHLITATGQRVTLRCSPRSGDLSVYWYQQSLDQGLQFLIQYYNGEERAKGNILERFSAQQFPDLHSELNLSSLELGDSALYFCASSLDPTGSANTEAFFGQGTRLTVV.

This clone was recorded at least ten times. The chain carries TRBV9 and TRBJ2-1; 13 bases are shared with TRBD2. After removal of 3 bases from V and 3 bases from J, the junction contained 15 bases not matched to a gene. The V gene's germline CDR1 is SGDLS and CDR2 YYNGEE. The CDR3 totals 20 residues. DNA for the CDR3: TGTGCCAGCAGCGAGGGGGGACTAGCGGGAACCCAAAAAAACTACAATGAGCAGTTCTTC. Translating gives CASSEGGLAGTQKNYNEQFF.

The table lists this clone with many counts. The chain couples TRBV9 to TRBJ2-2, with 8 bases matching TRBD1. Germline CDR1 reads SGDLS; CDR2 reads YYNGEE. The CDR3 is 15 residues long. V lost 4 bases, J lost 4 bases, and 6 bases stayed unmatched. The CDR3 is CASSTTGVGTGELFF. The CDR3 bases are TGTGCCAGCAGCACGACAGGGGTCGGCACCGGGGAGCTGTTTTTT.